The text below deals with one TCR beta chain. Its specificity is unknown. This sample was included in a study of PD-L1 blockade in urothelial cancer. Across the study: About 85% of the roughly 29 patients were men whose urothelial cancer was bladder-origin. Median T cell yield per blood sample was about 140,000 cells.

The V gene end was trimmed by 0 bases and the J gene end by 2 bases; junction bases not matched to a gene: 5. The length of the CDR3 is 17 residues. CDR1 is SGHRS, CDR2 YFSETQ, per germline. Study observations and caveats: Better survival was predicted when blood TCR clonality before treatment fell below the median.

Spiked synthetic TCR analogs estimated absolute template abundance per PCR. The assay was immunoSEQ multiplex PCR, and TCRdb's table has in-frame clones only and misses some. This table has about 51,000 clones, roughly 86% appearing once. J is TRBJ2-7 and V is TRBV5-1; TRBD2 matches 13 bases. This sequence was found in a man aged 55 to 70 with urothelial cancer. This specimen consisted of PBMCs, obtained around atezolizumab (anti-PD-L1) treatment. This CDR3 reads CASSLASGTSGTYEQYF. As DNA, the CDR3 is TGCGCCAGCAGCTTGGCCTCGGGGACTAGCGGGACCTACGAGCAGTACTTC.